A selection of T cell receptor beta chains follows, all from one sample in a study of blood T cell repertoires in COVID-19. The assay was immunoSEQ multiplex PCR, and TCRdb's table has in-frame clones only and misses some. The sample contains approximately 150,000 clones, just over 90% of which appear only once. Material: peripheral blood. The receptor set was obtained from a woman aged 55-75 years with COVID-19, enrolled during active disease. The CDR3 runs from the conserved cysteine through the conserved F or W. The D gene is left open where the match is weak. A row's size may be missing; if present it is once, few, many or a size class.

CDR3aa: CASSLQAGVGTDTQYF
CDR3nt: TGCGCCAGCAGCTTGCAGGCGGGGGTGGGCACAGATACGCAGTATTTT
v_gene: TRBV5-1
j_gene: TRBJ2-3
abundance: -
d_gene: TRBD2

CDR3aa: CASSFAGHRTPLHF
CDR3nt: TGTGCCAGCAGTTTTGCAGGGCACCGAACACCCCTCCACTTT
v_gene: TRBV27
j_gene: TRBJ1-6
abundance: -
d_gene: -

CDR3aa: CASSPGLAVFNEQFF
CDR3nt: TGTGCCAGCAGTCCGGGACTAGCGGTTTTCAATGAGCAGTTCTTC
v_gene: TRBV6-4
j_gene: TRBJ2-1
abundance: -
d_gene: TRBD2

CDR3aa: CASSWGQGGNYGYTF
CDR3nt: TGTGCCAGCAGCTGGGGACAGGGTGGGAACTATGGCTACACCTTC
v_gene: TRBV7-9
j_gene: TRBJ1-2
abundance: -
d_gene: TRBD1

CDR3aa: CASSPGGNYGYTF
CDR3nt: TGTGCCAGCAGCCCCGGGGGTAACTATGGCTACACCTTC
v_gene: TRBV14
j_gene: TRBJ1-2
abundance: -
d_gene: -

CDR3aa: CASSSRDTLSHSNQPQHF
CDR3nt: TGTGCCAGCAGCAGCCGGGACACCCTCTCTCATAGCAATCAGCCCCAGCATTTT
v_gene: TRBV3-1/TRBV3-2
j_gene: TRBJ1-5
abundance: -
d_gene: -

CDR3aa: CASSLSAAGSTDTQYF
CDR3nt: TGTGCCAGCAGCCTATCGGCAGCGGGGAGCACAGATACGCAGTATTTT
v_gene: TRBV7-2
j_gene: TRBJ2-3
abundance: -
d_gene: TRBD2

CDR3aa: CASSWGTGLETQYF
CDR3nt: TGCGCCAGCAGCTGGGGGACAGGGTTGGAGACGCAGTATTTT
v_gene: TRBV5-1
j_gene: TRBJ2-3
abundance: once
d_gene: TRBD1

CDR3aa: CASSSYQGPRPQHF
CDR3nt: TGTGCCAGCAGTTCTTATCAGGGGCCTCGGCCCCAGCATTTT
v_gene: TRBV5-6
j_gene: TRBJ1-5
abundance: many
d_gene: -

CDR3aa: CASSPRLAGDITDTQYF
CDR3nt: TGCGCCAGCAGCCCCCGACTAGCGGGGGACATCACAGATACGCAGTATTTT
v_gene: TRBV5-1
j_gene: TRBJ2-3
abundance: few
d_gene: TRBD2

CDR3aa: CASSLDWSQDTEAFF
CDR3nt: TGTGCCAGCAGCTTAGATTGGTCACAGGACACTGAAGCTTTCTTT
v_gene: TRBV11-2
j_gene: TRBJ1-1
abundance: -
d_gene: -

CDR3aa: CASSVDSSTEAFF
CDR3nt: TGCGCCAGCAGCGTAGACAGTAGCACTGAAGCTTTCTTT
v_gene: TRBV5-1
j_gene: TRBJ1-1
abundance: -
d_gene: -

CDR3aa: CASSQEEGNTGELFF
CDR3nt: TGCGCCAGCAGCCAAGAAGAGGGGAACACCGGGGAGCTGTTTTTT
v_gene: TRBV4-3
j_gene: TRBJ2-2
abundance: -
d_gene: -

CDR3aa: CASSYLPGQGFYGYTF
CDR3nt: TGTGCCAGCAGTTACCTCCCGGGACAGGGATTCTATGGCTACACCTTC
v_gene: TRBV6-6
j_gene: TRBJ1-2
abundance: -
d_gene: TRBD1

CDR3aa: CSASAVQGSTGELFF
CDR3nt: TGCAGTGCTAGTGCAGTACAGGGTAGCACCGGGGAGCTGTTTTTT
v_gene: TRBV20-1
j_gene: TRBJ2-2
abundance: -
d_gene: -

CDR3aa: CASSSGQGWYEQYF
CDR3nt: TGTGCCAGCAGCTCCGGACAGGGGTGGTACGAGCAGTACTTC
v_gene: TRBV7-9
j_gene: TRBJ2-7
abundance: -
d_gene: TRBD1

CDR3aa: CSASKGAGEAFF
CDR3nt: TGCAGTGCGAGTAAAGGGGCAGGTGAAGCTTTCTTT
v_gene: TRBV20-1
j_gene: TRBJ1-1
abundance: few
d_gene: -

CDR3aa: CASSPDRVPGELFF
CDR3nt: TGTGCCAGCAGCCCAGACAGGGTCCCCGGGGAGCTGTTTTTT
v_gene: TRBV11-3
j_gene: TRBJ2-2
abundance: -
d_gene: TRBD1

CDR3aa: CASSMGAGLTGDAGELFF
CDR3nt: TGTGCCAGCAGCATGGGGGCAGGCCTGACTGGGGACGCCGGGGAGCTGTTTTTT
v_gene: TRBV9
j_gene: TRBJ2-2
abundance: -
d_gene: -

CDR3aa: CASRELASGAGEQFF
CDR3nt: TGTGCCAGCAGGGAACTAGCGTCGGGTGCCGGTGAGCAGTTCTTC
v_gene: TRBV2
j_gene: TRBJ2-1
abundance: -
d_gene: TRBD2

CDR3aa: CASKASGGSEQYF
CDR3nt: TGTGCCAGCAAGGCTAGCGGGGGGAGCGAGCAGTACTTC
v_gene: TRBV14
j_gene: TRBJ2-7
abundance: -
d_gene: TRBD2

CDR3aa: CASIARGVNTGELFF
CDR3nt: TGTGCCAGTATCGCCAGGGGCGTTAACACCGGGGAGCTGTTTTTT
v_gene: TRBV19
j_gene: TRBJ2-2
abundance: -
d_gene: -

CDR3aa: CASSAQGNQPQHF
CDR3nt: TGTGCCAGCAGCGCCCAGGGGAATCAGCCCCAGCATTTT
v_gene: TRBV9
j_gene: TRBJ1-5
abundance: -
d_gene: -

CDR3aa: CASSLANSNTEAFF
CDR3nt: TGTGCCAGCAGCTTAGCAAACAGTAACACTGAAGCTTTCTTT
v_gene: TRBV7-9
j_gene: TRBJ1-1
abundance: -
d_gene: -

CDR3aa: CASSPDRGSNQPQHF
CDR3nt: TGTGCCAGCAGTCCGGACAGGGGAAGCAATCAGCCCCAGCATTTT
v_gene: TRBV6-5
j_gene: TRBJ1-5
abundance: -
d_gene: TRBD1

CDR3aa: CASSLTPSYEQYF
CDR3nt: TGTGCCAGCAGTTTGACACCCTCCTACGAGCAGTACTTC
v_gene: TRBV6-2/TRBV6-3
j_gene: TRBJ2-7
abundance: -
d_gene: -

CDR3aa: CASSGDRGNGYTF
CDR3nt: TGTGCCAGCAGTGGGGACAGGGGAAATGGCTACACCTTC
v_gene: TRBV9
j_gene: TRBJ1-2
abundance: -
d_gene: TRBD1

CDR3aa: CASNRGYNEQFF
CDR3nt: TGCGCCAGCAACAGGGGTTACAATGAGCAGTTCTTC
v_gene: TRBV5-1
j_gene: TRBJ2-1
abundance: once
d_gene: TRBD1

CDR3aa: CASSPKGHSNQPQHF
CDR3nt: TGTGCCAGCAGCCCAAAGGGACACAGCAATCAGCCCCAGCATTTT
v_gene: TRBV7-6
j_gene: TRBJ1-5
abundance: once
d_gene: -

CDR3aa: CASSTLGGTSNEQFF
CDR3nt: TGCGCCAGCAGCACCCTAGGCGGGACTAGCAATGAGCAGTTCTTC
v_gene: TRBV5-1
j_gene: TRBJ2-1
abundance: -
d_gene: TRBD2

CDR3aa: CASSPRDREGSYEQYF
CDR3nt: TGTGCCAGCAGCCCACGGGACAGGGAAGGCTCCTACGAGCAGTACTTC
v_gene: TRBV9
j_gene: TRBJ2-7
abundance: -
d_gene: TRBD1

CDR3aa: CASSLARASNQPQHF
CDR3nt: TGTGCCAGCAGCTTAGCCAGGGCAAGCAATCAGCCCCAGCATTTT
v_gene: TRBV7-2
j_gene: TRBJ1-5
abundance: few
d_gene: -

CDR3aa: CAISEPRSGYTF
CDR3nt: TGTGCCATCAGTGAGCCCAGGTCAGGCTACACCTTC
v_gene: TRBV10-3
j_gene: TRBJ1-2
abundance: once
d_gene: -

CDR3aa: CASSSGQGTDTQYF
CDR3nt: TGTGCCAGCAGCTCGGGACAGGGTACAGATACGCAGTATTTT
v_gene: TRBV11-2
j_gene: TRBJ2-3
abundance: -
d_gene: TRBD1

CDR3aa: CASGRMTGANYEQYF
CDR3nt: TGTGCCAGCGGACGGATGACAGGGGCAAACTACGAGCAGTACTTC
v_gene: TRBV27
j_gene: TRBJ2-7
abundance: -
d_gene: TRBD1

CDR3aa: CASSYGQNYNSPLHF
CDR3nt: TGCGCCAGCAGTTACGGACAAAACTATAATTCACCCCTCCACTTT
v_gene: TRBV4-3
j_gene: TRBJ1-6
abundance: -
d_gene: -

CDR3aa: CASSQEARQLLNQPQHF
CDR3nt: TGCGCCAGCAGCCAAGAGGCCCGACAGCTACTCAATCAGCCCCAGCATTTT
v_gene: TRBV4-3
j_gene: TRBJ1-5
abundance: -
d_gene: -

CDR3aa: CASSPVRGRQPQHF
CDR3nt: TGTGCCAGCAGCCCCGTGAGGGGGCGACAGCCCCAGCATTTT
v_gene: TRBV7-8
j_gene: TRBJ1-5
abundance: -
d_gene: TRBD1

CDR3aa: CASSRGIGGASGESGTQYF
CDR3nt: TGTGCCAGCAGCCGTGGGATCGGTGGGGCTAGCGGGGAAAGCGGGACCCAGTACTTC
v_gene: TRBV5-4
j_gene: TRBJ2-5
abundance: -
d_gene: TRBD2

CDR3aa: CASIRGDLNYGYTF
CDR3nt: TGTGCCAGCATTCGGGGGGACCTTAACTATGGCTACACCTTC
v_gene: TRBV2
j_gene: TRBJ1-2
abundance: -
d_gene: -

CDR3aa: CASSSGQASRYGYTF
CDR3nt: TGTGCCAGCAGCTCGGGACAGGCTTCGAGATATGGCTACACCTTC
v_gene: TRBV7-2
j_gene: TRBJ1-2
abundance: -
d_gene: TRBD1

CDR3aa: CASSRRSGGLSYEQYF
CDR3nt: TGTGCCAGCAGCAGGAGAAGCGGGGGCCTCTCCTACGAGCAGTACTTC
v_gene: TRBV11-3
j_gene: TRBJ2-7
abundance: -
d_gene: TRBD2

CDR3aa: CAWRRLAGGQFAGELFF
CDR3nt: TGTGCCTGGAGACGACTAGCGGGGGGGCAGTTCGCCGGGGAGCTGTTTTTT
v_gene: TRBV30
j_gene: TRBJ2-2
abundance: -
d_gene: TRBD2

CDR3aa: CASSVEGQGLYNEQFF
CDR3nt: TGTGCCAGCAGCGTAGAGGGACAGGGCCTTTACAATGAGCAGTTCTTC
v_gene: TRBV9
j_gene: TRBJ2-1
abundance: -
d_gene: TRBD1

CDR3aa: CASSSAGTQYF
CDR3nt: TGTGCCAGCAGTTCGGCAGGGACGCAGTATTTT
v_gene: TRBV11-1
j_gene: TRBJ2-3
abundance: -
d_gene: -

CDR3aa: CASLSDRNTEAFF
CDR3nt: TGTGCCAGCCTGTCGGACAGGAACACTGAAGCTTTCTTT
v_gene: TRBV2
j_gene: TRBJ1-1
abundance: -
d_gene: -

CDR3aa: CASSQLNRAGYTF
CDR3nt: TGTGCCAGCAGCCAATTAAACAGGGCTGGCTACACCTTC
v_gene: TRBV3-1/TRBV3-2
j_gene: TRBJ1-2
abundance: -
d_gene: -

CDR3aa: CASSGSGQPQHF
CDR3nt: TGTGCCAGTAGTGGGTCCGGGCAGCCCCAGCATTTT
v_gene: TRBV19
j_gene: TRBJ1-5
abundance: -
d_gene: -

CDR3aa: CASSQDRSYEQYF
CDR3nt: TGTGCCAGCAGCCAAGACAGGTCCTACGAGCAGTACTTC
v_gene: TRBV3-1/TRBV3-2
j_gene: TRBJ2-7
abundance: -
d_gene: -

CDR3aa: CASSPRQGEGYGYTF
CDR3nt: TGTGCCAGCAGCCCTCGACAGGGCGAAGGCTATGGCTACACCTTC
v_gene: TRBV7-2
j_gene: TRBJ1-2
abundance: once
d_gene: TRBD1

CDR3aa: CASSHRTGNGGELFF
CDR3nt: TGTGCCAGCAGCCACCGGACAGGGAACGGCGGGGAGCTGTTTTTT
v_gene: TRBV7-3
j_gene: TRBJ2-2
abundance: -
d_gene: TRBD1

CDR3aa: CASSHPNAGGWGNEQFF
CDR3nt: TGTGCCAGCAGCCATCCTAACGCAGGGGGCTGGGGGAATGAGCAGTTCTTC
v_gene: TRBV3-1/TRBV3-2
j_gene: TRBJ2-1
abundance: -
d_gene: TRBD1

CDR3aa: CASGLDARNTEAFF
CDR3nt: TGTGCTAGTGGTTTGGATGCCAGGAACACTGAAGCTTTCTTT
v_gene: TRBV12-5
j_gene: TRBJ1-1
abundance: -
d_gene: -

CDR3aa: CASSVSTGAGYTF
CDR3nt: TGTGCCAGCAGTGTCTCGACAGGGGCTGGCTACACCTTC
v_gene: TRBV2
j_gene: TRBJ1-2
abundance: -
d_gene: TRBD1

CDR3aa: CASSFGGRTADTQYF
CDR3nt: TGTGCCAGCAGCTTTGGCGGCAGGACAGCAGATACGCAGTATTTT
v_gene: TRBV7-2
j_gene: TRBJ2-3
abundance: -
d_gene: -

CDR3aa: CASSSPGLVLGNEQFF
CDR3nt: TGTGCCAGCAGCTCCCCGGGACTAGTCTTGGGGAATGAGCAGTTCTTC
v_gene: TRBV7-9
j_gene: TRBJ2-1
abundance: -
d_gene: TRBD2